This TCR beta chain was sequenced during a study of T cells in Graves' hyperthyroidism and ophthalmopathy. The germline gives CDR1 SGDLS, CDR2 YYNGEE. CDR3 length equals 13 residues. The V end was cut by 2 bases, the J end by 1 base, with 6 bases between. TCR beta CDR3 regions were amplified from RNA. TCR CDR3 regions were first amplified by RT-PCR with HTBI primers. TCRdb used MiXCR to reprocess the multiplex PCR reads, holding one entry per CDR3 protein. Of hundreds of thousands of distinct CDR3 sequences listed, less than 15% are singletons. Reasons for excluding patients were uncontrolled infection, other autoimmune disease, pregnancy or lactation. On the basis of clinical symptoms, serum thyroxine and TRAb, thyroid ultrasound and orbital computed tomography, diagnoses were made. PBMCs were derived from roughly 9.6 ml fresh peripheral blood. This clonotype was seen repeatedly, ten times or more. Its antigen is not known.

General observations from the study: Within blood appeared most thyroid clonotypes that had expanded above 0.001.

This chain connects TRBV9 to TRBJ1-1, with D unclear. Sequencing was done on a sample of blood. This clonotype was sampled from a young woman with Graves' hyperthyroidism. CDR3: CASSVRGNTEAFF. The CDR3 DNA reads TGTGCCAGCAGCGTTCGCGGGAACACTGAAGCTTTCTTT.